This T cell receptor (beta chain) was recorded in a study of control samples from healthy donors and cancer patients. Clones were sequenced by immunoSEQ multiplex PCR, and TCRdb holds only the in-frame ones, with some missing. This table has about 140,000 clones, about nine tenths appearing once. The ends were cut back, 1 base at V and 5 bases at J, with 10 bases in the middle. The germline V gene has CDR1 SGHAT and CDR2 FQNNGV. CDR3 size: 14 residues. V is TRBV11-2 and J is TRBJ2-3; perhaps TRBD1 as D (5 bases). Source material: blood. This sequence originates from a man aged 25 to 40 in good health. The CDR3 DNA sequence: TGTGCCAGCAGCTTAGCCAGGGAAGGAGATACGCAGTATTTT. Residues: CASSLAREGDTQYF.